These 18 T cell receptor beta chains came from one sample sequenced in a study of T cell changes during pregnancy in multiple sclerosis (dated by TCRdb to about 2019). Receptors were amplified or captured by the immunoSEQ multiplex PCR assay. Here the immuneACCESS table is served through TCRdb, limited to in-frame sequences with V and J called. Missing clones are a known gap in these copies; in checked studies unresolved V genes cover under half, and the rest lacks a known reason. The sample data list roughly 59,000 clones, and approximately 89% of these were observed just once. The top ten hold over 1.2% of the sample. Sequencing was performed on peripheral blood, taken in the third trimester of pregnancy. All receptors derive from a female donor in good health, enrolled as a control in a pregnancy study.

V and J are TRBV7-9 and TRBJ2-5, with D perhaps matching TRBD2 (6 bases). Germline V gene lookup returns CDR1 SEHNR and CDR2 FQNEAQ (reference sequence). The CDR3 has 15 amino acids. V lost 0 bases and J 3 bases, leaving 11 bases between the germline ends. CDR3 nucleotide sequence: TGTGCCAGCAGCTTAGCGCCACTAGCCGAAGAGACCCAGTACTTC. It specifies CASSLAPLAEETQYF.

The rearrangement links TRBV6-4 to TRBJ1-4, with D maybe TRBD1 (5 bases). The germline gives CDR1 MRHNA, CDR2 SNTAGT. This CDR3 has 17 residues. Deletions cut 4 bases from V and 3 bases from J, with 18 bases between. CDR3 amino acids: CASSVWGLQLSNEKLFF. The CDR3 DNA follows: TGTGCCAGCAGTGTGTGGGGCCTTCAACTTTCTAATGAAAAACTGTTTTTT.

This chain uses TRBV11-2 with TRBJ1-2, with 12 bases lining up with TRBD1. Germline loops: CDR1 SGHAT, CDR2 FQNNGV. The CDR3 runs 17 residues. The V and J ends lost 5 bases and 7 bases, in that order; junction bases with no gene match: 14. CDR3 sequence reads: CASSGRAPWDRGLGYTF. In nucleotides, the CDR3 is TGTGCCAGCAGCGGGCGCGCACCTTGGGACAGGGGGCTTGGCTACACCTTC.

The chain carries TRBV28 and TRBJ2-1; 10 bases are a match to TRBD1. The germline gives CDR1 MDHEN, CDR2 SYDVKM. V lost 6 bases, J lost 4 bases, and 3 bases stayed unmatched. The CDR3 contains 14 residues. CDR3 region: CASRGGQGYNEQFF. The DNA of the CDR3 is TGTGCCAGCAGAGGGGGACAGGGGTACAATGAGCAGTTCTTC. Full variable domain (outside the CDR3, taken from reference TRBV28 and TRBJ2-1): DVKVTQSSRYLVKRTGEKVFLECVQDMDHENMFWYRQDPGLGLRLIYFSYDVKMKEKGDIPEGYSVSREKKERFSLILESASTNQTSMYLCASRGGQGYNEQFFGPGTRLTVL.

This chain connects TRBV5-6 to TRBJ1-1, with 7 bases fitting TRBD1. The CDR3 covers 15 residues. V lost 2 bases, J lost 2 bases, and 6 bases stayed unmatched. In germline, CDR1 is SGHDT, CDR2 YYEEEE. CDR3 sequence reads: CASSFWRQGNTEAFF. The DNA for the CDR3 is TGTGCCAGCAGCTTTTGGAGACAGGGAAACACTGAAGCTTTCTTT.

The V call is TRBV5-4, the J call TRBJ2-7; 8 nucleotides line up with TRBD1. The CDR3 runs to 16 residues. The junction had 12 bases not matched to a gene; V was cut back by 3 bases and J by 4 bases. CDR1 is SGHNT and CDR2 is YYREEE in the germline V gene (reference sequence). The CDR3 DNA is TGTGCCAGCAGCTCCCTTCTAACAGGGGGGAGGTACGAGCAGTACTTC. Translated, it gives CASSSLLTGGRYEQYF. The entire variable domain, with the rest obtained from reference TRBV5-4 and TRBJ2-7, is as follows: ETGVTQSPTHLIKTRGQQVTLRCSSQSGHNTVSWYQQALGQGPQFIFQYYREEENGRGNFPPRFSGLQFPNYSSELNVNALELDDSALYLCASSSLLTGGRYEQYFGPGTRLTVT.

The chain carries TRBV2 and TRBJ2-7; the D gene is possibly TRBD2 (5 bases). This CDR3 is 14 amino acids long. CDR1 and CDR2 (germline): SNHLY, FYNNEI. V was shortened by 6 bases and J by 1 base, with 13 bases between the two germline ends. This chain's CDR3 is CASSGREVSYEQYF. As DNA, the CDR3 is TGTGCCAGCAGCGGTCGGGAAGTGTCCTACGAGCAGTACTTC.

The gene calls are TRBV13 and TRBJ2-5; 8 bases fit TRBD2. J lost 4 bases, V lost 0 bases, and 10 bases had no gene match. CDR3 length equals 17 residues. From germline, CDR1 is PRHDT and CDR2 FYEKMQ (reference sequence). CDR3 loop: CASSLGRGGGGGETQYF. In DNA form, the CDR3 reads TGTGCCAGCAGCTTAGGACGGGGGGGAGGCGGAGGAGAGACCCAGTACTTC.

The genes are TRBV9 and TRBJ2-1; 7 bases match TRBD1. Germline lookup yields CDR1 SGDLS and CDR2 YYNGEE. J gave up 8 bases and V 3 bases, and 2 bases lay outside the gene matches. CDR3 size: 12 residues. CDR3 sequence reads: CASSGQGHEQFF. CDR3 DNA: TGTGCCAGCAGCGGACAGGGTCATGAGCAGTTCTTC.

This chain connects TRBV2 to TRBJ1-1, with TRBD1 matching 11 bases. Germline V gene data show CDR1 as SNHLY and CDR2 as FYNNEI. V dropped 6 bases and J dropped 1; count of bases not matched to a gene: 4. CDR3 length: 15 amino acids. CDR3: CASRGQGAANTEAFF. The CDR3 coding sequence is TGTGCCAGCAGAGGACAGGGGGCGGCGAACACTGAAGCTTTCTTT.

This clone was counted a single time. The germline gene is not matched at one end of the junction; a read error may be the cause. The gene calls are TRBV11-3 and TRBJ2-2; the match to TRBD2 covers 7 bases. The length of the CDR3 is 16 residues. The germline CDR1 and CDR2 sequences are SGHNT and YENEEA. The CDR3 DNA reads as TGTGCCAGCAGATTAGCGGGCCAGGGAAGCACCGGGGAGCTGTTTTTT. Amino acid sequence: CASRLAGQGSTGELFF.

This chain links TRBV7-3 with TRBJ2-1, with TRBD2 matching 13 bases. This CDR3 contains 16 residues. Looked up from germline, CDR1 is SGHTA and CDR2 is FQGTGA. Trimming removed 5 bases from V and 2 bases from J; junction bases left unmatched: 3. The CDR3 nucleotides read TGTGCCAGCAGCCAGACTAGCGGGGGGACCTACAATGAGCAGTTCTTC. Amino acid sequence: CASSQTSGGTYNEQFF. The whole variable domain, remainder taken from reference TRBV7-3 and TRBJ2-1, is GAGVSQTPSNKVTEKGKYVELRCDPISGHTALYWYRQSLGQGPEFLIYFQGTGAADDSGLPNDRFFAVRPEGSVSTLKIQRTERGDSAVYLCASSQTSGGTYNEQFFGPGTRLTVL.

The chain recombines TRBV30 with TRBJ2-1, with 10 positions matching TRBD2. CDR1 is GTSNPN, CDR2 SVGIG, per germline (reference sequence). The CDR3 loop spans 17 amino acids. V was clipped by 4 bases and J by 8 bases; unmatched bases: 17. CDR3 protein: CAWKASGGGGPQYEQFF. Written as DNA, the CDR3 is TGTGCCTGGAAAGCTAGCGGGGGCGGAGGGCCACAATATGAGCAGTTCTTC.

The chain uses TRBV6-6 and TRBJ2-3, with D possibly being TRBD1 (6 bases). In germline, CDR1 is MNHNY, CDR2 SVGAGI (reference sequence). The CDR3 spans 14 residues. Trimming cost V 8 bases and J 1 base, with 13 bases left between them. CDR3 amino acids: CASHRDTRTDTQYF. CDR3 coding DNA: TGTGCCAGCCATCGGGACACACGCACAGATACGCAGTATTTT.

J is TRBJ2-1 and V is TRBV25-1, with a weak D call TRBD2 (6 bases). This CDR3 contains 16 residues. The germline V gene has CDR1 MGHDK and CDR2 SYGVNS. V dropped 8 bases and J dropped 9 bases, with 26 bases sitting between them. CDR3 in amino acids: CASSFRRGRLRGEQFF. The CDR3 region has the DNA TGTGCCAGCTCTTTCCGAAGGGGCAGGCTGCGGGGTGAGCAGTTCTTC.

The CDR3 loop is CASSLSGGMTPQPQHF. CDR3 DNA: TGTGCCAGCAGTTTATCGGGGGGTATGACCCCCCAGCCCCAGCATTTT. The gene calls are TRBV27 and TRBJ1-5, with TRBD1 as a possible D gene (5 bases). The CDR3 runs to 16 residues. Germline CDR1 MNHEY, CDR2 SMNVEV (reference sequence). Trimming cost V 0 bases and J 7 bases, with 16 bases left between them.

This clone was picked up one time. The J gene is TRBJ2-1, the V gene TRBV4-3, with 11 bases that match TRBD1. J was trimmed by 8 bases and V by 4 bases; bases with no gene match: 10. CDR1 is LGHNA and CDR2 is YSLEER in the germline V gene. The CDR3 totals 16 residues. The CDR3 nucleotides are TGCGCCAGCAGCCGCCTGGGGACAGGGGGATCAGATGAGCAGTTCTTC. It translates to CASSRLGTGGSDEQFF.

This clone was seen only a few times. V usage is TRBV5-8 and J usage is TRBJ1-1; a weak D match, TRBD1 (5 bases). V lost 7 bases and J lost 4, with 14 bases in between. Germline-derived CDR1 and CDR2 are SGHTS and YDEGEE. The CDR3 sequence is 13 residues long. The CDR3 DNA is TGTGCCAGCGGTCCGGGGGGAAGCACTGAAGCTTTCTTT. This encodes CASGPGGSTEAFF.